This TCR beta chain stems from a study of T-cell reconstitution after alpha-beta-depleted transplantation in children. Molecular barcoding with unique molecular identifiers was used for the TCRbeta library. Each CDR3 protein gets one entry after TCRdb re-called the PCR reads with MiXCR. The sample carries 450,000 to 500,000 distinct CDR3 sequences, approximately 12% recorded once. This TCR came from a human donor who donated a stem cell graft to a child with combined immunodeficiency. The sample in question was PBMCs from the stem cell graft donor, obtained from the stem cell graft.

The CDR3 DNA sequence: TGTGCCAGCAGTCCCGGAACAGACTTCCAAGAGACCCAGTACTTC. Translated: CASSPGTDFQETQYF. This chain links TRBV28 with TRBJ2-5; no reliable D call. Per the germline V gene, CDR1 is MDHEN and CDR2 is SYDVKM. V gave up 5 bases and J gave up 1 base, with 14 bases separating them. This CDR3 region has 15 residues.